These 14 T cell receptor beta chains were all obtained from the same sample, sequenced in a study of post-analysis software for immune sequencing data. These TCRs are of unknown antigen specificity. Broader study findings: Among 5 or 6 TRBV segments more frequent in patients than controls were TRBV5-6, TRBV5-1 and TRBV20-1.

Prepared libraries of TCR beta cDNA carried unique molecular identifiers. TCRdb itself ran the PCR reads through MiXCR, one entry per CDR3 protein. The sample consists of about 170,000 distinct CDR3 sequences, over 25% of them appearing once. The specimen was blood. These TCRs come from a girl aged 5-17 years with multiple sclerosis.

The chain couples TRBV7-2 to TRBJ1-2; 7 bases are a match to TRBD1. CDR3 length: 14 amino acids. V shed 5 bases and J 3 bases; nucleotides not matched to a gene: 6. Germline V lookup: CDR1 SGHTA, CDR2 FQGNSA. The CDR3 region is CASSVTGTDYGYTF. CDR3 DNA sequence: TGTGCCAGCAGCGTTACAGGGACAGACTATGGCTACACCTTC.

For the CDR3, the DNA is TGCGGCGCTTCGGGGACTGAAGCTTTCTTT. Residues: CGASGTEAFF. V and J are TRBV29-1 and TRBJ1-1; unclear D gene. Germline CDR1 reads SQVTM; CDR2 reads ANQGSEA. The CDR3 consists of 10 residues.

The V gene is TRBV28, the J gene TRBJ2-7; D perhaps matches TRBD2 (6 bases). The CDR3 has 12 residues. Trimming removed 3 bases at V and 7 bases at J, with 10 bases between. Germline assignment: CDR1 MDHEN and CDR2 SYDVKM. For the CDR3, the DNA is TGTGCCAGCAGTTTTGGAGGGAGGGAGCAGTACTTC. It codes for CASSFGGREQYF. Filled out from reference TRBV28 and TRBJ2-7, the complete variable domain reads DVKVTQSSRYLVKRTGEKVFLECVQDMDHENMFWYRQDPGLGLRLIYFSYDVKMKEKGDIPEGYSVSREKKERFSLILESASTNQTSMYLCASSFGGREQYFGPGTRLTVT.

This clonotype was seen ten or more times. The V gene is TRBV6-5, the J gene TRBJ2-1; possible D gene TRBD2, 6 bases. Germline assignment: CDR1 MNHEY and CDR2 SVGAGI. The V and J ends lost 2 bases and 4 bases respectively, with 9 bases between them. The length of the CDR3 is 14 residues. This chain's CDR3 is CASSYGGVYNEQFF. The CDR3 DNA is TGTGCCAGCAGTTACGGCGGGGTTTACAATGAGCAGTTCTTC.

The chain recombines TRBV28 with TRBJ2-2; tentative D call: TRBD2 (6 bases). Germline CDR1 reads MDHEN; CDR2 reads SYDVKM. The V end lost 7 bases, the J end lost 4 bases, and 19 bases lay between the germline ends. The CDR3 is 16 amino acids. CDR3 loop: CASNSGPGRGTGELFF. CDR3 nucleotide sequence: TGTGCCAGCAATTCCGGACCGGGGCGGGGCACCGGGGAGCTGTTTTTT.

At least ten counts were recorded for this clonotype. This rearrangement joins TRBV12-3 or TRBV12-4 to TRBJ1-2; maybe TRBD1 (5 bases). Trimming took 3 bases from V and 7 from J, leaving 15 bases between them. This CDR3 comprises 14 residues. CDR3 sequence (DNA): TGTGCCAGCAGTTTCGCCAGGGCCCCTAGTGGCTACACCTTC. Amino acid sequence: CASSFARAPSGYTF.

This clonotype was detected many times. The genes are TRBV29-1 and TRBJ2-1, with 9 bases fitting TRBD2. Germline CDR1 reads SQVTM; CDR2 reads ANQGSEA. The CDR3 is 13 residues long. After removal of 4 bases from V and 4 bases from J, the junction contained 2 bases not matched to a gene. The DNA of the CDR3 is TGCAGCGTTGGGACTAGCGAATACAATGAGCAGTTCTTC. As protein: CSVGTSEYNEQFF.

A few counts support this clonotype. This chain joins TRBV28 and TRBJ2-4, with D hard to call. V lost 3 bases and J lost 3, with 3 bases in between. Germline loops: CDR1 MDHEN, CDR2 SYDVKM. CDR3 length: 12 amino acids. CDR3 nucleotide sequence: TGTGCCAGCAGTTTCAACAAAAACATTCAGTACTTC. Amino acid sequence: CASSFNKNIQYF. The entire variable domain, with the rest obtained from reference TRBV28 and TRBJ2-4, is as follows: DVKVTQSSRYLVKRTGEKVFLECVQDMDHENMFWYRQDPGLGLRLIYFSYDVKMKEKGDIPEGYSVSREKKERFSLILESASTNQTSMYLCASSFNKNIQYFGAGTRLSVL.

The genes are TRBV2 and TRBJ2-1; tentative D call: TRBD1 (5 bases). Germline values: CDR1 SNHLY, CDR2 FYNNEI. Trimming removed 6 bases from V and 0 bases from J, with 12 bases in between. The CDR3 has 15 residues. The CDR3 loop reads CASRSRVNSYNEQFF. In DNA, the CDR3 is TGTGCCAGCAGGTCCAGGGTAAACTCCTACAATGAGCAGTTCTTC.

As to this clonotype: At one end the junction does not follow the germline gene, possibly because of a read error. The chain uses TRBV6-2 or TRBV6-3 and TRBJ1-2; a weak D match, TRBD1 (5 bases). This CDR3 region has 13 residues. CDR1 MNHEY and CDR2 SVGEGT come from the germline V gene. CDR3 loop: CASSWGPDYGHTF. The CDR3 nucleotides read TGTGCCAGCAGTTGGGGCCCAGACTATGGCCACACCTTC.

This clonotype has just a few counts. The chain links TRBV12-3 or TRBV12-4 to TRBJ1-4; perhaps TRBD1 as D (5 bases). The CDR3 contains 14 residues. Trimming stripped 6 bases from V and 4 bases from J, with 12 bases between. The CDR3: CASRTANHNEKLFF. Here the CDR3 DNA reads TGTGCCAGCAGGACAGCTAACCATAATGAAAAACTGTTTTTT.

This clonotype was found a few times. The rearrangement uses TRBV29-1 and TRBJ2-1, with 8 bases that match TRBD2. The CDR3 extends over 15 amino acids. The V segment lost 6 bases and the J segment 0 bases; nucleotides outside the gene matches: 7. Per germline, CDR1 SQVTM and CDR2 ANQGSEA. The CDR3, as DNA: TGCAGCGTCGGGGGGGACTCCAGCTCCTACAATGAGCAGTTCTTC. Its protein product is CSVGGDSSSYNEQFF.

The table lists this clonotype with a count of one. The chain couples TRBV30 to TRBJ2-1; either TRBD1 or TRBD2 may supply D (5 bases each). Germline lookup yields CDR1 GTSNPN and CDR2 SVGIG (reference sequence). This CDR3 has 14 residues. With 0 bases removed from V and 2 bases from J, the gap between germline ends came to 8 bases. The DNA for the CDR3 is TGTGCCTGGAGTGTAGGGACCGCCTACAATGAGCAGTTCTTC. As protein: CAWSVGTAYNEQFF. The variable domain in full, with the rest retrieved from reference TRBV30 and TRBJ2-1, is SQTIHQWPATLVQPVGSPLSLECTVEGTSNPNLYWYRQAAGRGLQLLFYSVGIGQISSEVPQNLSASRPQDRQFILSSKKLLLSDSGFYLCAWSVGTAYNEQFFGPGTRLTVL.

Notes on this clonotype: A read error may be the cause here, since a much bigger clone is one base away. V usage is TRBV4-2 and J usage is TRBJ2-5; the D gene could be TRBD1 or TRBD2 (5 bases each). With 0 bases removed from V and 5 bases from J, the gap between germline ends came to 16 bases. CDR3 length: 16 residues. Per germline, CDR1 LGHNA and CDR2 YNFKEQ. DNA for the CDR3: TGTGCCAGCAGCCAAGAATGGGACCAGGGCGGGGAGACCCAGTACTTC. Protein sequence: CASSQEWDQGGETQYF.